The rows below give T cell receptor beta chains drawn from one sample of a study of blood T cell repertoires in COVID-19. Using immunoSEQ multiplex PCR, the repertoire was profiled, and TCRdb retains in-frame clones only, with some absent. Here the sample spans around 250,000 clones, about 86% being singletons. The sample was peripheral blood. The receptors shown here come from a man aged 55 to 70 with acute or convalescent COVID-19. Both conserved end residues are part of each CDR3.

v_gene: TRBV23-1
j_gene: TRBJ2-7
len: 16
CDR3aa: CASSQAGLAGFYEQYF

v_gene: TRBV18
j_gene: TRBJ1-5
len: 15
CDR3aa: CASSRESVRYQPQHF

v_gene: TRBV7-9
j_gene: TRBJ1-2
len: 14
CDR3aa: CATTPDKLDYGYTF

v_gene: TRBV15
j_gene: TRBJ1-2
len: 14
CDR3aa: CATSRADRGRSYTF

v_gene: TRBV2
j_gene: TRBJ2-7
len: 13
CDR3aa: CASSEDQGNEQYF

v_gene: TRBV19
j_gene: TRBJ2-5
len: 16
CDR3aa: CASSNPRGQGQETQYF

v_gene: TRBV11-3
j_gene: TRBJ2-1
len: 15
CDR3aa: CASSPGTRGAVEQFF

v_gene: TRBV6-1
j_gene: TRBJ1-2
len: 17
CDR3aa: CASSDDRGQESDYGYTF

v_gene: TRBV4-2
j_gene: TRBJ2-1
len: 16
CDR3aa: CASSQLLAGGDNEQFF

v_gene: TRBV5-4
j_gene: TRBJ2-7
len: 14
CDR3aa: CASSLQDRHYEQYF

v_gene: TRBV24-1
j_gene: TRBJ2-1
len: 16
CDR3aa: CATSSLSGRGYNEQFF

v_gene: TRBV10-3
j_gene: TRBJ1-2
len: 15
CDR3aa: CAISESIRTGDGYTF

v_gene: TRBV15
j_gene: TRBJ2-5
len: 15
CDR3aa: CATSRGQDSVETQYF

v_gene: TRBV9
j_gene: TRBJ2-2
len: 19
CDR3aa: CASSEPSFSGSVNTGELFF

v_gene: TRBV18
j_gene: TRBJ1-5
len: 13
CDR3aa: CASSPERDQPQHF

v_gene: TRBV7-9
j_gene: TRBJ1-1
len: 17
CDR3aa: CASSPYYWVVSNTEAFF

v_gene: TRBV28
j_gene: TRBJ2-7
len: 14
CDR3aa: CASSSWDRVYEQYF

v_gene: TRBV28
j_gene: TRBJ2-7
len: 13
CDR3aa: CASQRQGTYEQYF

v_gene: TRBV25-1
j_gene: TRBJ1-2
len: 14
CDR3aa: CASSDTRQGYGYTF

v_gene: TRBV7-2
j_gene: TRBJ1-2
len: 13
CDR3aa: CASSLVPESGYTF

v_gene: TRBV5-1
j_gene: TRBJ1-1
len: 14
CDR3aa: CASSLDSSNTEAFF

v_gene: TRBV11-3
j_gene: TRBJ1-1
len: 15
CDR3aa: CASSLNREGNTEAFF

v_gene: TRBV9
j_gene: TRBJ1-2
len: 13
CDR3aa: CASSVDSGIGYTF

v_gene: TRBV2
j_gene: TRBJ1-6
len: 15
CDR3aa: CASSERGTGNSPLHF

v_gene: TRBV19
j_gene: TRBJ1-5
len: 15
CDR3aa: CASSPGTRSNQPQHF

v_gene: TRBV7-3
j_gene: TRBJ2-7
len: 14
CDR3aa: CASSLGRFTYEQYF

v_gene: TRBV19
j_gene: TRBJ1-1
len: 12
CDR3aa: CASSVGGTEAFF

v_gene: TRBV28
j_gene: TRBJ2-1
len: 17
CDR3aa: CASSSLTGRLSGNEQFF

v_gene: TRBV18
j_gene: TRBJ2-7
len: 15
CDR3aa: CASSSTSGLRSEQYF

v_gene: TRBV9
j_gene: TRBJ2-1
len: 16
CDR3aa: CASSPLSLAGVNEQFF

v_gene: TRBV11-3
j_gene: TRBJ2-1
len: 19
CDR3aa: CASSLDRTSGSFSYNEQFF

v_gene: TRBV28
j_gene: TRBJ1-1
len: 13
CDR3aa: CASSPRVNTEAFF

v_gene: TRBV5-6
j_gene: TRBJ1-4
len: 13
CDR3aa: CASSPGLGEKLFF

v_gene: TRBV6-5
j_gene: TRBJ2-2
len: 13
CDR3aa: CASSYPGAGELFF

v_gene: TRBV24-1
j_gene: TRBJ2-5
len: 13
CDR3aa: CATRQGVQETQYF

v_gene: TRBV5-5
j_gene: TRBJ2-2
len: 14
CDR3aa: CASSLPRNTGELFF

v_gene: TRBV5-1
j_gene: TRBJ2-7
len: 14
CDR3aa: CASSLDGGRIEQYF

v_gene: TRBV9
j_gene: TRBJ2-7
len: 15
CDR3aa: CASSVQGDLGYEQYF

v_gene: TRBV4-2
j_gene: TRBJ2-7
len: 18
CDR3aa: CASSQEAPGLNRAYEQYF

v_gene: TRBV5-1
j_gene: TRBJ2-1
len: 15
CDR3aa: CASSLVGTGFNEQFF

v_gene: TRBV5-1
j_gene: TRBJ1-2
len: 17
CDR3aa: CASSLLRDSGPNYGYTF

v_gene: TRBV4-3
j_gene: TRBJ1-3
len: 14
CDR3aa: CASSQGAAGNTIYF

v_gene: TRBV27
j_gene: TRBJ2-2
len: 15
CDR3aa: CASSFSRVYTGELFF

v_gene: TRBV5-1
j_gene: TRBJ2-5
len: 17
CDR3aa: CASSTLGLAGGQETQYF

v_gene: TRBV27
j_gene: TRBJ2-2
len: 13
CDR3aa: CASSGRSGGELFF

v_gene: TRBV23-1
j_gene: TRBJ1-6
len: 16
CDR3aa: CASAAGDGTALSPLHF

v_gene: TRBV18
j_gene: TRBJ1-1
len: 14
CDR3aa: CASSPLQGNTEAFF